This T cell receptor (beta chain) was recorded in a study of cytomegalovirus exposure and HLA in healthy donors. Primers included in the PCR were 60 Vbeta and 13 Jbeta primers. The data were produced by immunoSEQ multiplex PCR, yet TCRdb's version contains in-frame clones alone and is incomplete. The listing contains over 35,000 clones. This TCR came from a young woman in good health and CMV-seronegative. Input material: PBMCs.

The CDR3 protein is CASRRTGSNQPQHF. CDR3 DNA sequence: TGTGCCAGCAGACGGACGGGAAGCAATCAGCCCCAGCATTTT. V usage is TRBV6-5 and J usage is TRBJ1-5; D ambiguous. Germline loops: CDR1 MNHEY, CDR2 SVGAGI. The V end was cut by 6 bases, the J end by 1 base, with 10 bases between. This CDR3 contains 14 residues.